What follows are 28 T cell receptor beta chains derived from one specimen sequenced in a study of EBV T-cell therapy then PD-1 blockade in nasopharyngeal carcinoma. Specified time point: 266 days after commencement of treatment, after nivolumab therapy. Stated treatment: AdE1-LMPpoly-expanded autologous EBV-specific T-cell therapy followed by anti-PD-1 nivolumab. These receptors are not linked to any known antigen. Data came from immunoSEQ multiplex PCR; TCRdb stores just in-frame clones and leaves some out. The data contain about 21,000 clones, approximately 79% of them seen just once; the ten biggest clones take up roughly a third. This specimen was CD8+ T cells from blood, taken around day 240 from a patient whose treatment included autologous EBV-specific T cells and nivolumab. The receptors originated from a man aged 40-50 years with nasopharyngeal carcinoma.

The V call is TRBV7-8, the J call TRBJ2-1; 7 bases map to TRBD2. The ends lost 5 bases at V and 12 bases at J; junction bases unmatched: 10. This CDR3 contains 13 residues. Germline values: CDR1 SGHVS, CDR2 FQNEAQ. CDR3 amino acids: CASSPMGGGRQFF. For the CDR3, the DNA is TGTGCCAGCAGCCCCATGGGCGGGGGTAGGCAGTTCTTC.

This clone is medium-sized (0.01 to 0.1%) by share. This chain links TRBV5-1 with TRBJ2-3; no definite D call. CDR3 length: 14 residues. Trimming took 0 bases from V and 3 from J, leaving 8 bases between them. Germline V gene sequence: CDR1 SGHRS, CDR2 YFSETQ. The CDR3, as DNA: TGCGCCAGCAGCTTGGGCCAAATTACAGATACGCAGTATTTT. This gives the protein CASSLGQITDTQYF.

The V gene is TRBV4-3, the J gene TRBJ2-2; no clear D. Germline CDR1 reads LGHNA; CDR2 reads YSLEER. The CDR3 has 12 residues. Between the trimmed V and J ends, which lost 4 bases and 5 bases, there was a span of 5 bases. CDR3 sequence reads: CASSPLTGELFF. In DNA form, the CDR3 reads TGCGCCAGCAGCCCACTAACCGGGGAGCTGTTTTTT.

This clone is classed as medium-sized. This sequence joins TRBV4-3 and TRBJ1-3; 7 nucleotides line up with TRBD1. The CDR3 runs to 21 residues. After removal of 0 bases from V and 0 bases from J, the junction contained 17 bases not matched to a gene. CDR1 LGHNA and CDR2 YSLEER come from the germline V gene. CDR3 nucleotide sequence: TGCGCCAGCAGCCAAGATATAACCAGCGGGGACAGCCTATTCTCTGGAAACACCATATATTTT. This translates into CASSQDITSGDSLFSGNTIYF.

This rearrangement joins TRBV5-1 to TRBJ2-1; no clear D gene. The CDR3 extends over 14 amino acids. Between the trimmed V and J ends, which lost 0 bases and 8 bases, there was a span of 12 bases. Germline V gene sequence: CDR1 SGHRS, CDR2 YFSETQ. Here the CDR3 reads CASSLAGPAYEQFF. In nucleotides, the CDR3 is TGCGCCAGCAGCTTGGCAGGCCCTGCCTATGAGCAGTTCTTC.

This rearrangement joins TRBV6-4 to TRBJ2-3, with 8 bases aligning to TRBD2. Germline V gene sequence: CDR1 MRHNA, CDR2 SNTAGT. Unmatched junction bases numbered 3, after V lost 4 bases and J lost 3 bases. The CDR3 has 14 residues. The CDR3 loop is CASSATGGTDTQYF. Here the CDR3 DNA reads TGTGCCAGCAGTGCCACGGGGGGGACAGATACGCAGTATTTT.

The chain carries TRBV24-1 and TRBJ1-5; no clear D. The CDR3 is 14 amino acids. Germline CDR1 and CDR2: KGHDR and SFDVKD. V dropped 1 base and J dropped 4 bases, with 7 bases sitting between them. The CDR3 DNA follows: TGTGCCACCAGTGATTTTTCGGGAAATCAGCCCCAGCATTTT. This translates into CATSDFSGNQPQHF.

This clone was recorded once. This chain links TRBV6-6 with TRBJ1-1; D not certain. The CDR3 sequence is 14 residues long. Germline CDR1 MNHNY, CDR2 SVGAGI (reference sequence). With 8 bases removed from V and 0 bases from J, the gap between germline ends came to 13 bases. CDR3 DNA sequence: TGTGCCAGCGAAAGGGCCACCCTGAACACTGAAGCTTTCTTT. This sequence encodes CASERATLNTEAFF.

The genes are TRBV6-4 and TRBJ2-3; D uncertain. The CDR3 extends over 15 amino acids. Between the trimmed V and J ends, which lost 3 bases and 2 bases, there was a span of 12 bases. CDR1 MRHNA and CDR2 SNTAGT come from the germline V gene. This CDR3 is CASSDSRVDTDTQYF. In nucleotides, the CDR3 is TGTGCCAGCAGTGATTCTAGGGTCGACACAGATACGCAGTATTTT.

This clone appeared once. The rearrangement joins TRBV2 to TRBJ2-5, with 7 bases identical to TRBD2. The V and J ends lost 3 bases and 8 bases, in that order; junction bases with no gene match: 12. Germline CDR1 reads SNHLY; CDR2 reads FYNNEI. This CDR3 is 15 amino acids long. The CDR3 sequence: CASSDRRAGRNTQYF. The CDR3, as DNA: TGTGCCAGCAGTGACCGTCGAGCGGGAAGGAATACCCAGTACTTC.

The chain recombines TRBV6-6 with TRBJ1-6; D perhaps matches TRBD1 (5 bases). Trimming removed 10 bases from V and 6 bases from J, with 19 bases in between. The CDR3 covers 15 residues. Looked up from germline, CDR1 is MNHNY and CDR2 is SVGAGI (reference sequence). Here the CDR3 DNA reads TGTGCCACCCGTTCGGGGACGGTTATTAATTCACCCCTCCACTTT. Translating gives CATRSGTVINSPLHF.

This clone has a handful of counts. The rearrangement joins TRBV7-9 to TRBJ1-4; D is perhaps TRBD1 (5 bases). The germline gives CDR1 SEHNR, CDR2 FQNEAQ (reference sequence). The V and J ends lost 7 bases and 4 bases respectively, with 13 bases between them. The CDR3 consists of 14 residues. The CDR3 loop is CASIQIGVNEKLFF. The DNA for the CDR3 is TGTGCCAGCATCCAGATAGGGGTTAATGAAAAACTGTTTTTT.

With respect to this clone: Other nucleotide sequences from this sample produce the same CDR3. The chain combines TRBV6-4 with TRBJ2-7, with 8 nucleotides matching TRBD2. Germline V CDR1 and CDR2: MRHNA, SNTAGT. With 0 bases clipped from V and 4 bases from J, the junction kept 11 bases outside the gene matches. The CDR3 runs 17 residues. The CDR3 here is CASSDSGGGGRWYEQYF. CDR3 coding DNA: TGTGCCAGCAGTGACTCCGGGGGCGGGGGGCGATGGTACGAGCAGTACTTC.

The chain is built from TRBV5-6 and TRBJ2-1; TRBD2 aligns across 9 bases. In germline, CDR1 is SGHDT, CDR2 YYEEEE. V shed 3 bases and J 4 bases; nucleotides not matched to a gene: 8. The CDR3 length is 16 residues. The CDR3 bases are TGTGCCAGCAGCTCGCCAGCGGGGGGCCTTTACAATGAGCAGTTCTTC. It translates to CASSSPAGGLYNEQFF.

This sequence joins TRBV5-3 and TRBJ2-7, with D perhaps TRBD2 (5 bases). TRBV5-3 is designated an ORF whose function remains uncertain. The V and J ends lost 3 bases and 3 bases respectively, with 16 bases between them. There are 15 residues in the CDR3. CDR3: CARSSRDSIIYEQYF. In DNA, the CDR3 is TGTGCCAGAAGCTCACGGGATTCGATAATCTACGAGCAGTACTTC.

The V call is TRBV7-2, the J call TRBJ2-3; weak D call: TRBD2 (6 bases). Germline CDR1 is SGHTA and CDR2 is FQGNSA. V lost 5 bases to trimming and J lost 1 base, with 13 bases between them. The CDR3 has 15 residues. The CDR3 is CASSTRRVRTDTQYF. The CDR3 DNA reads TGTGCCAGCAGCACAAGGAGGGTGCGCACAGATACGCAGTATTTT.

This rearrangement joins TRBV6-6 to TRBJ2-2; D gene uncertain. This CDR3 has 16 residues. Trimming cost V 5 bases and J 4 bases, with 17 bases left between them. Germline CDR1 reads MNHNY; CDR2 reads SVGAGI (reference sequence). CDR3 DNA: TGTGCCAGCAGTCCGACTCGGCCCTCTTTCACCGGGGAGCTGTTTTTT. This sequence encodes CASSPTRPSFTGELFF.

The chain uses TRBV27 and TRBJ1-6; the match to TRBD1 covers 8 bases. Germline assignment: CDR1 MNHEY and CDR2 SMNVEV (reference sequence). This CDR3 has 15 residues. J gave up 6 bases and V 5 bases, and 6 bases lay outside the gene matches. DNA for the CDR3: TGTGCCAGCAGTCCCGGACAGGGTTCTAATTCACCCCTCCACTTT. This gives the protein CASSPGQGSNSPLHF.

The V and J genes are TRBV6-5 and TRBJ2-7; 11 bases are shared with TRBD1. The V segment lost 6 bases and the J segment 5 bases; nucleotides outside the gene matches: 9. This CDR3 is 15 amino acids long. The germline CDR1 and CDR2 sequences are MNHEY and SVGAGI. This CDR3 reads CASRFPGQGVHEQYF. CDR3 coding DNA: TGTGCCAGCAGATTTCCGGGACAGGGGGTTCACGAGCAGTACTTC.

CDR3 amino acids: CASSQRLAGTDTQYF. The CDR3 bases are TGCGCCAGCAGCCAAAGGCTAGCGGGGACAGATACGCAGTATTTT. J is TRBJ2-3 and V is TRBV4-3; 9 bases are a match to TRBD2. CDR1 is LGHNA and CDR2 is YSLEER in the germline V gene. This CDR3 has 15 amino acids. Unmatched junction bases numbered 3, after V lost 2 bases and J lost 3 bases.

The CDR3 region is CASSSSHSGKNEQFF. CDR3 in DNA: TGTGCCAGCAGCTCCTCTCATAGCGGGAAAAATGAGCAGTTCTTC. The V gene is TRBV13, the J gene TRBJ2-1; 8 bases match TRBD2. The germline V gene has CDR1 PRHDT and CDR2 FYEKMQ (reference sequence). There are 15 residues in the CDR3. J gave up 7 bases and V 4 bases, and 9 bases lay outside the gene matches.

In its sample, this clone was seen a few times. This chain connects TRBV27 to TRBJ1-3, with D perhaps TRBD1 (6 bases). V was trimmed by 5 bases and J by 1 base, leaving 9 bases between them. This CDR3 is 14 amino acids long. Germline CDR1 MNHEY, CDR2 SMNVEV (reference sequence). CDR3 in amino acids: CASSLGGSGNTIYF. CDR3 in DNA: TGTGCCAGCAGTCTAGGGGGTTCTGGAAACACCATATATTTT.

This clone appeared a few times. The rearrangement links TRBV12-3 or TRBV12-4 to TRBJ2-5, with 10 positions matching TRBD1. V lost 9 bases, J lost 5 bases, and 6 bases stayed unmatched. The CDR3 length is 13 residues. CDR3 region: CASSTGGWETQYF. The CDR3, as DNA: TGTGCCAGTTCGACAGGGGGCTGGGAGACCCAGTACTTC.

V and J are TRBV11-2 and TRBJ2-3, with TRBD2 matching over 8 bases. The V segment lost 0 bases and the J segment 0 bases; nucleotides outside the gene matches: 8. Germline V CDR1 and CDR2: SGHAT, FQNNGV. The CDR3 has 18 amino acids. Here the CDR3 reads CASSLEGGGTLSTDTQYF. The CDR3 DNA is TGTGCCAGCAGCTTAGAAGGCGGGGGGACTCTTAGCACAGATACGCAGTATTTT.

V is TRBV9 and J is TRBJ1-2; D gene unclear. This CDR3 is built from 13 residues. V was clipped by 5 bases and J by 8 bases, with 16 bases between them. Germline CDR1 and CDR2: SGDLS and YYNGEE. The CDR3 sequence: CASRTDGRSGYTF. CDR3 nucleotides: TGTGCCAGCAGAACCGACGGGCGGAGCGGCTACACCTTC. Variable domain in full (rest from reference TRBV9 and TRBJ1-2): DSGVTQTPKHLITATGQRVTLRCSPRSGDLSVYWYQQSLDQGLQFLIQYYNGEERAKGNILERFSAQQFPDLHSELNLSSLELGDSALYFCASRTDGRSGYTFGSGTRLTVV.

The J gene is TRBJ2-7, the V gene TRBV4-2; D remains unclear. The V gene's germline CDR1 is LGHNA and CDR2 YNFKEQ. Deletions cut 0 bases from V and 3 bases from J, with 12 bases between. CDR3 size: 15 residues. CDR3 sequence reads: CASSQDYGPSYEQYF. The CDR3 nucleotides read TGTGCCAGCAGCCAAGATTACGGACCCAGCTACGAGCAGTACTTC.

This clone has just a few counts. The rearrangement joins TRBV9 to TRBJ1-5; possibly TRBD1 for D (5 bases). The ends were cut back, 10 bases at V and 2 bases at J, with 7 bases in the middle. CDR3 size: 11 residues. Looked up from germline, CDR1 is SGDLS and CDR2 is YYNGEE. CDR3 loop: CASGGNQPQHF. DNA of the CDR3: TGTGCCTCGGGGGGCAATCAGCCCCAGCATTTT.

The table lists this clone with a few counts. This sequence joins TRBV6-6 and TRBJ2-2; D is unclear. The CDR3 sequence is 15 residues long. The V and J ends lost 2 bases and 3 bases respectively, with 10 bases between them. Germline V CDR1 and CDR2: MNHNY, SVGAGI (reference sequence). CDR3 in amino acids: CASSYGDRDTGELFF. CDR3 coding DNA: TGTGCCAGCAGTTACGGAGACCGCGACACCGGGGAGCTGTTTTTT.